This TCR beta chain emerged from a study of blood T cell repertoires in COVID-19. Germline values: CDR1 SGHAT, CDR2 FQNNGV. V shed 0 bases and J shed 2 bases, with 8 bases lying between them. CDR3 length equals 14 residues. Here immunoSEQ multiplex PCR was the method, and the copy in TCRdb shows in-frame clones only, minus some. Among around 62,000 clones, 75% to 85% were seen once, and the ten largest hold 23%. The material sequenced was peripheral blood. V usage is TRBV11-2 and J usage is TRBJ2-7; possible D gene TRBD1, 6 bases. The clonotype originates from a man aged 50 or older with acute or convalescent COVID-19. The chain's CDR3 is CASSLETGPYEQYF. Here the CDR3 DNA reads TGTGCCAGCAGCTTAGAGACAGGACCCTACGAGCAGTACTTC.